This entry lists 28 T cell receptor beta chains sequenced from one sample in a study of shared clonotypes between healthy human individuals. Produced via immunoSEQ multiplex PCR; TCRdb's table is partial and in-frame only. The sample lists more than 900,000 clones; approximately 80% were seen once. The sample taken for sequencing was memory CD4+ T cells from PBMCs. As to subset: CD45RA-negative fraction. The receptors shown here come from a man aged 18 to 29 in good health. Some clones in this sample may be carry-over from other donors' samples.

This clone was recorded a few times. V usage is TRBV11-2 and J usage is TRBJ2-5, with D possibly TRBD2 on 7 matching bases. Trimming took 2 bases from V and 0 from J, leaving 13 bases between them. Germline lookup yields CDR1 SGHAT and CDR2 FQNNGV. The CDR3 runs to 16 residues. CDR3 loop: CASSLRGATNQETQYF. The DNA of the CDR3 is TGTGCCAGCAGCTTACGGGGGGCCACGAACCAAGAGACCCAGTACTTC.

The chain is built from TRBV4-1 and TRBJ2-1; 7 bases align to TRBD2. The CDR3 contains 17 residues. CDR1 is MGHRA and CDR2 is YSYEKL in the germline V gene. V trimming: 2 bases; J trimming: 2 bases; junction bases outside the gene matches: 9. The CDR3 is CASSQPWGGSTYNEQFF. The CDR3 coding sequence is TGCGCCAGCAGCCAACCTTGGGGCGGGAGCACCTACAATGAGCAGTTCTTC.

The J gene is TRBJ2-1, the V gene TRBV5-6; 8 bases agree with TRBD1. The CDR3 covers 13 residues. The germline V gene has CDR1 SGHDT and CDR2 YYEEEE. Trimming removed 5 bases from V and 8 bases from J; junction bases left unmatched: 6. CDR3 region: CASSLQGVDEQFF. CDR3 sequence (DNA): TGTGCCAGCAGTTTACAGGGGGTGGATGAGCAGTTCTTC.

The chain joins TRBV5-4 to TRBJ2-3; possibly TRBD2 for D (5 bases). CDR3 length equals 14 residues. With 1 base removed from V and 0 bases from J, the gap between germline ends came to 6 bases. The V gene's germline CDR1 is SGHNT and CDR2 YYREEE (reference sequence). The CDR3 reads CASSLRTSTDTQYF. Here the CDR3 DNA reads TGTGCCAGCAGCTTGAGGACTAGCACAGATACGCAGTATTTT.

J is TRBJ1-2 and V is TRBV28; 10 positions match TRBD1. The junction had 10 bases not matched to a gene; V was cut back by 5 bases and J by 4 bases. Per the germline V gene, CDR1 is MDHEN and CDR2 is SYDVKM. This CDR3 spans 16 amino acids. The CDR3 is CASSPLSDRGGYGYTF. CDR3 bases: TGTGCCAGCAGTCCCCTTTCGGACAGGGGGGGCTATGGCTACACCTTC.

This sequence joins TRBV28 and TRBJ1-3; tentatively, D is TRBD1 (6 bases). Germline V gene lookup returns CDR1 MDHEN and CDR2 SYDVKM. Trimming removed 5 bases from V and 0 bases from J, with 17 bases in between. The CDR3 contains 17 residues. CDR3 DNA: TGTGCCAGCAGTCCCCCGCTGGGGGCGCTCTCTGGAAACACCATATATTTT. Amino acid sequence: CASSPPLGALSGNTIYF. The full variable domain, rest sourced from reference TRBV28 and TRBJ1-3, is DVKVTQSSRYLVKRTGEKVFLECVQDMDHENMFWYRQDPGLGLRLIYFSYDVKMKEKGDIPEGYSVSREKKERFSLILESASTNQTSMYLCASSPPLGALSGNTIYFGEGSWLTVV.

V and J are TRBV5-1 and TRBJ2-6, with TRBD1 as a possible D gene (5 bases). The V end was cut by 4 bases, the J end by 0 bases, with 8 bases between. The CDR3 loop spans 15 amino acids. Per germline, CDR1 SGHRS and CDR2 YFSETQ. The DNA of the CDR3 is TGCGCCAGCAGCGACCAGGGCTCTGGGGCCAACGTCCTGACTTTC. Its translation is CASSDQGSGANVLTF.

The chain employs TRBV29-1 and TRBJ2-4, with D possibly matching TRBD2 (6 bases). The CDR3 has 12 amino acids. Trimming stripped 0 bases from V and 7 bases from J, with 7 bases between. In germline, CDR1 is SQVTM, CDR2 ANQGSEA. CDR3 bases: TGCAGCGTTGAAGATCGGGGGAACATTCAGTACTTC. It yields the protein CSVEDRGNIQYF. The entire variable domain, with the rest obtained from reference TRBV29-1 and TRBJ2-4, is as follows: SAVISQKPSRDICQRGTSLTIQCQVDSQVTMMFWYRQQPGQSLTLIATANQGSEATYESGFVIDKFPISRPNLTFSTLTVSNMSPEDSSIYLCSVEDRGNIQYFGAGTRLSVL.

V and J are TRBV10-3 and TRBJ1-3, with 7 bases fitting TRBD1. The germline V gene encodes CDR1 ENHRY and CDR2 SYGVKD. V lost 0 bases and J lost 0; bases outside the gene matches: 2. The CDR3 loop spans 16 amino acids. The CDR3 coding sequence is TGTGCCATCAGTGAGTCGGGACAGACCTCTGGAAACACCATATATTTT. Protein sequence: CAISESGQTSGNTIYF.

This clone appeared a single time. The rearrangement joins TRBV4-1 to TRBJ1-4; D unresolved. Per germline, CDR1 MGHRA and CDR2 YSYEKL. The CDR3 totals 18 residues. V was trimmed by 2 bases and J by 0 bases, leaving 16 bases between them. The CDR3 nucleotides read TGCGCCAGCAGCCAAATATCGGTCGTAATTGCAACTAATGAAAAACTGTTTTTT. It encodes CASSQISVVIATNEKLFF.

This clone was seen only a few times. The chain recombines TRBV2 with TRBJ1-2; D unresolved. The CDR3 consists of 14 residues. V lost 1 base and J lost 2, with 8 bases in between. The germline V gene has CDR1 SNHLY and CDR2 FYNNEI. The CDR3 here is CASSEELGNYGYTF. The CDR3 DNA reads as TGTGCCAGCAGTGAAGAGCTGGGCAACTATGGCTACACCTTC.

This clone was observed once. The rearrangement links TRBV5-4 to TRBJ1-1; TRBD1 matches at 10 bases. The J segment lost 0 bases and the V segment lost 4 bases, leaving 12 bases of the junction unmatched. The CDR3 contains 18 residues. Germline CDR1 reads SGHNT; CDR2 reads YYREEE (reference sequence). The CDR3 loop reads CASSLPGQGTLMNTEAFF. CDR3 nucleotide sequence: TGTGCCAGCAGCCTGCCGGGACAGGGGACCTTAATGAACACTGAAGCTTTCTTT.

This clone was seen a handful of times. The chain joins TRBV28 to TRBJ2-2, with no clear D. The germline V and J ends were trimmed by 7 bases and 6 bases, with 18 bases remaining between them. Germline-derived CDR1 and CDR2 are MDHEN and SYDVKM. This CDR3 contains 15 residues. CDR3 amino acids: CASTQPTAIPGELFF. For the CDR3, the DNA is TGTGCCAGCACCCAGCCGACCGCGATACCCGGGGAGCTGTTTTTT.

Concerning this clone itself: The same CDR3 is also encoded by other DNA sequences in this sample. The rearrangement uses TRBV28 and TRBJ2-3; D remains ambiguous. The CDR3 extends over 14 amino acids. Germline CDR1 MDHEN, CDR2 SYDVKM. The V end was cut by 3 bases, the J end by 3 bases, with 10 bases between. This CDR3 is CASSFAARTDTQYF. The CDR3 region has the DNA TGTGCCAGCAGTTTCGCGGCGCGAACAGATACGCAGTATTTT.

This rearrangement joins TRBV28 to TRBJ2-5; 9 bases align to TRBD2. Per germline, CDR1 MDHEN and CDR2 SYDVKM. The CDR3 extends over 17 amino acids. With 3 bases clipped from V and 2 bases from J, the junction kept 10 bases outside the gene matches. CDR3 bases: TGTGCCAGCAGTTTCCCCCTAACAGCGGGAGGACAAGAGACCCAGTACTTC. Encoded protein: CASSFPLTAGGQETQYF.

The chain employs TRBV6-1 and TRBJ2-4, with D possibly matching TRBD1 (5 bases). This CDR3 is 14 amino acids long. Trimming removed 2 bases from V and 5 bases from J, with 10 bases in between. CDR1 is MNHNS and CDR2 is SASEGT in the germline V gene. The CDR3 bases are TGTGCCAGCAGTGAAAGCAGGGCCCAAAACATTCAGTACTTC. It specifies CASSESRAQNIQYF.

V and J are TRBV9 and TRBJ2-1; weak D call: TRBD2 (5 bases). CDR3 length: 16 amino acids. Germline assignment: CDR1 SGDLS and CDR2 YYNGEE. Between the trimmed V and J ends, which lost 4 bases and 10 bases, there was a span of 24 bases. The CDR3 coding sequence is TGTGCCAGCAGCCCCCAACTTAGGACCTTTCGCGGGGAGCAGTTCTTC. It translates to CASSPQLRTFRGEQFF.

Notes on this clone: The sample has other DNA sequences that encode this CDR3 too. This rearrangement joins TRBV18 to TRBJ2-2; D may be TRBD1 (5 bases). Looked up from germline, CDR1 is KGHSH and CDR2 is LQKENI. Trimming left V 0 bases short and J 1 base short, with 9 bases between. This CDR3 is 16 amino acids long. The CDR3 DNA reads as TGTGCCAGCTCACCACCCGGCCAGGGGAACACCGGGGAGCTGTTTTTT. Amino acid sequence: CASSPPGQGNTGELFF.

This clone was seen a single time. Additional DNA sequences in this sample encode the identical CDR3. The chain employs TRBV28 and TRBJ2-7; possible D gene TRBD1, 7 bases. The ends were cut back, 3 bases at V and 7 bases at J, with 10 bases in the middle. Looked up from germline, CDR1 is MDHEN and CDR2 is SYDVKM. This CDR3 is built from 12 residues. The CDR3 bases are TGTGCCAGCAGTTTGACAGGGAGGGAGCAGTACTTC. Amino acid sequence: CASSLTGREQYF.

This clone occurred a few times. The chain couples TRBV28 to TRBJ2-7; 7 positions match TRBD1. The ends lost 9 bases at V and 3 bases at J; junction bases unmatched: 8. Germline lookup yields CDR1 MDHEN and CDR2 SYDVKM. CDR3 length: 13 residues. The CDR3 is CASSGTAHYEQYF. The CDR3 DNA reads TGTGCCAGTTCAGGGACAGCCCACTACGAGCAGTACTTC.

This clone was seen a few times. V gene TRBV10-3 combines with J gene TRBJ1-1; no definite D call. The CDR3 is made up of 14 amino acids. Trimming took 1 base from V and 1 from J, leaving 7 bases between them. Germline assignment: CDR1 ENHRY and CDR2 SYGVKD. Here the CDR3 DNA reads TGTGCCATCAGTGAGTTCCGCCCGAACACTGAAGCTTTCTTT. This sequence encodes CAISEFRPNTEAFF.

This clone was counted a single time. The chain is built from TRBV5-5 and TRBJ2-1, with 8 bases lining up with TRBD2. The CDR3 has 16 amino acids. The germline CDR1 and CDR2 sequences are SGHKS and YYEKEE (reference sequence). V lost 3 bases, J lost 4 bases, and 9 bases stayed unmatched. The CDR3 here is CASSYVAGTRYNEQFF. The CDR3 DNA sequence: TGTGCCAGCAGCTATGTAGCGGGGACGAGATACAATGAGCAGTTCTTC.

The V gene is TRBV9, the J gene TRBJ1-1, with 7 bases matching TRBD1. This CDR3 region has 13 residues. Germline CDR1 SGDLS, CDR2 YYNGEE. V shed 4 bases and J 4 bases; nucleotides not matched to a gene: 4. The CDR3 sequence is CASSPGGRTEAFF. CDR3 in DNA: TGTGCCAGCAGCCCAGGGGGTCGCACTGAAGCTTTCTTT.

The rearrangement links TRBV7-8 to TRBJ2-7, with D possibly being TRBD2 (5 bases). The germline V gene has CDR1 SGHVS and CDR2 FQNEAQ. The V end was cut by 5 bases, the J end by 1 base, with 12 bases between. The CDR3 covers 14 residues. In nucleotides, the CDR3 is TGTGCCAGCAGCGCGGGCCTGCATTCCTACGAGCAGTACTTC. Its protein is CASSAGLHSYEQYF. Full variable domain (outside the CDR3, taken from reference TRBV7-8 and TRBJ2-7): GAGVSQSPRYKVAKRGQDVALRCDPISGHVSLFWYQQALGQGPEFLTYFQNEAQLDKSGLPSDRFFAERPEGSVSTLKIQRTQQEDSAVYLCASSAGLHSYEQYFGPGTRLTVT.

The chain is built from TRBV6-1 and TRBJ2-1; 9 bases agree with TRBD2. Looked up from germline, CDR1 is MNHNS and CDR2 is SASEGT. The CDR3 covers 17 residues. With V trimmed by 3 bases and J by 7 bases, 13 bases remained unmatched. CDR3 protein: CASSDRGRLAVPNEQFF. The CDR3 DNA follows: TGTGCCAGCAGTGACCGGGGGAGACTAGCGGTCCCTAATGAGCAGTTCTTC.

The J gene is TRBJ2-7, the V gene TRBV7-9; 7 bases align to TRBD2. Looked up from germline, CDR1 is SEHNR and CDR2 is FQNEAQ (reference sequence). The V gene end was trimmed by 2 bases and the J gene end by 5 bases; junction bases not matched to a gene: 12. The CDR3 contains 16 residues. The DNA for the CDR3 is TGTGCCAGCAGCTTAATTCGTCTAGCGGCGTCAAACGAGCAGTACTTC. It yields the protein CASSLIRLAASNEQYF.

The chain joins TRBV30 to TRBJ1-2; D gene unclear. The V and J ends lost 4 bases and 4 bases respectively, with 13 bases between them. CDR1 GTSNPN and CDR2 SVGIG come from the germline V gene (reference sequence). This CDR3 comprises 13 residues. The DNA for the CDR3 is TGTGCCTGGACCCAACTCGGCGGCTATGGCTACACCTTC. Its protein product is CAWTQLGGYGYTF.

With respect to this clone: A much larger clone differs by one base, so this may be a read error. The gene calls are TRBV4-2 and TRBJ1-4; perhaps TRBD1 as D (5 bases). CDR1 is LGHNA and CDR2 is YNFKEQ in the germline V gene. This CDR3 is built from 15 residues. CDR3: CASSQSQGTNERLFF. The CDR3 bases are TGTGCCAGCAGCCAAAGCCAGGGTACTAATGAAAGACTGTTTTTT.